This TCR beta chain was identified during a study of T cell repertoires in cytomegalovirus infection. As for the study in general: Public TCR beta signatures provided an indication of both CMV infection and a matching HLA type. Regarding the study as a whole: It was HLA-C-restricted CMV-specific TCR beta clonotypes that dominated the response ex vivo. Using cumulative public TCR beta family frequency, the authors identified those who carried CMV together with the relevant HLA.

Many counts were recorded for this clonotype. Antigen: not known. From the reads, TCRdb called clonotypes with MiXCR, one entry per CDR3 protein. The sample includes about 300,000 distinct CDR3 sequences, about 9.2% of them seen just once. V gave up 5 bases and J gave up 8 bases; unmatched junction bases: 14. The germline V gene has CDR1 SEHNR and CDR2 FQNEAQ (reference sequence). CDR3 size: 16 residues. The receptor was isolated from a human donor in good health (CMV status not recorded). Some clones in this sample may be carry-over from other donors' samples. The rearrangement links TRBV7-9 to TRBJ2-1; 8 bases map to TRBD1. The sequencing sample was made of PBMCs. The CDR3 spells CASSLLVTGAGDEQFF. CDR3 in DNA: TGTGCCAGCAGCCTCCTCGTGACAGGGGCTGGAGATGAGCAGTTCTTC.